Sequencing of this T cell receptor (beta chain) was carried out in a study of Graves' ophthalmopathy and Graves' hyperthyroidism. On the study more broadly: Hyperthyroidism showing no ophthalmopathy within 18 months of follow-up was stable. Overall study results and limits: Blood also harbored most expanded thyroid clonotypes above 0.001 frequency.

Germline CDR1 MNHEY, CDR2 SVGAGI. The CDR3 runs to 15 residues. The V end lost 4 bases, the J end lost 6 bases, and 15 bases lay between the germline ends. The authors amplified TCR beta CDR3 regions, and they did so from RNA transcripts for repertoire sequencing. The first round was an RT-PCR with HTBI primers, and the second round was a multiplex PCR. TCRdb redid the calling of the multiplex PCR reads with MiXCR, one entry per CDR3 protein. The sample lists around 1.1 million distinct CDR3 sequences, 35% to 40% seen once, with 11% in the top ten. About this clonotype itself: Its antigen is not known.

Exclusion applied to patients with other autoimmune diseases, uncontrolled infections, pregnancy or lactation. Serum thyroxine and TRAb, along with clinical symptoms, thyroid ultrasound and orbital computed tomography, were what diagnosis relied on. The material sequenced was peripheral blood or thyroid tissue (not recorded which). The chain uses TRBV6-5 and TRBJ2-2, with D perhaps assigned TRBD1 or TRBD2 (5 bases each). The receptor comes from an adult man with Graves' hyperthyroidism. CDR3 in amino acids: CASSSRRGLAGELFF. In nucleotides, the CDR3 is TGTGCCAGCAGTTCCCGCCGGGGCCTCGCCGGGGAGCTGTTTTTT.